The clone carrying this TCR beta chain was observed a handful of times. The CDR3 is 16 residues long. Germline loops: CDR1 MGHRA, CDR2 YSYEKL. V lost 0 bases to trimming and J lost 2 bases, with 11 bases between them. With 60 Vbeta and 13 Jbeta primers, the PCR was carried out. The protocol was immunoSEQ multiplex PCR, while the TCRdb copy is restricted to in-frame clones and leaves out a portion. The repertoire has under 150,000 clones, 9.4% of them found once; the top ten carry about 1.7%. The data are from a study of cytomegalovirus exposure and HLA in healthy donors. Sequencing used PBMCs. The origin of this receptor is a male donor in good health and CMV-seronegative. The V call is TRBV4-1, the J call TRBJ1-5; a weak D match, TRBD1 (5 bases). This chain's CDR3 is CASSQDGRGGNQPQHF. The DNA for the CDR3 is TGCGCCAGCAGCCAAGATGGGAGGGGAGGCAATCAGCCCCAGCATTTT.